This TCR beta chain was sequenced for a study of T cells in Graves' hyperthyroidism and ophthalmopathy. The CDR3 totals 13 residues. Per germline, CDR1 SNHLY and CDR2 FYNNEI. The V gene end was trimmed by 6 bases and the J gene end by 2 bases; junction bases not matched to a gene: 3. Study-wide findings and caveats: Most thyroid clonotypes with frequency above 0.001 were detected in blood. Ophthalmopathy was predicted by the model a median of 6.5 months ahead of onset.

This clonotype was counted many times. Its antigen is currently unknown. RNA transcripts were the template for amplifying TCR beta CDR3 regions. A first-round RT-PCR of the TCR CDR3 used the HTBI primer set. TCRdb analysed the multiplex PCR reads with MiXCR anew, one entry per CDR3 protein. Found here are over 700,000 distinct CDR3 sequences, roughly 32% of them singletons; the top ten hold 31%. Sequences were obtained from blood. The rearrangement joins TRBV2 to TRBJ1-2; TRBD1 matches 7 bases. This clonotype was obtained from a woman in her 40s with Graves' hyperthyroidism. Here the CDR3 reads CASRGTDNYGYTF. The CDR3 DNA sequence: TGTGCCAGCAGGGGGACAGACAACTATGGCTACACCTTC.